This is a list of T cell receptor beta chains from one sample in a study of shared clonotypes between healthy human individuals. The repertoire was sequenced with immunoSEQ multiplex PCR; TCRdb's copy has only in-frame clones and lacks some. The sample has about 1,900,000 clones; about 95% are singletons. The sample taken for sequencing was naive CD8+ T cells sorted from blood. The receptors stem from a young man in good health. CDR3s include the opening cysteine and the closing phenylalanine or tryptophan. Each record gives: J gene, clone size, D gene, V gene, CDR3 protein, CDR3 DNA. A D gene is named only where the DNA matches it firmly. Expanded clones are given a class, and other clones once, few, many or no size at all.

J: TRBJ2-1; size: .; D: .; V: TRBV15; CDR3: CATVDGSGYNEQFF; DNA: TGTGCCACCGTAGACGGATCGGGCTACAATGAGCAGTTCTTC
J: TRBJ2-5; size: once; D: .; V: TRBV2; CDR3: CASTVALLQETQYF; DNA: TGTGCCAGCACGGTAGCTTTACTCCAAGAGACCCAGTACTTC
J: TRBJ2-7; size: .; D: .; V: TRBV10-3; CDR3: CATQTDSYEQYF; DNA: TGTGCCACTCAGACGGACTCCTACGAGCAGTACTTC
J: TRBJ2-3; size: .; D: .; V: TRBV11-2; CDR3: CASSLPAIGITDTQYF; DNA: TGTGCCAGCAGCTTACCAGCGATTGGAATAACAGATACGCAGTATTTT
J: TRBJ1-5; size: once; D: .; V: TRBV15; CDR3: CATSRDLSNQPQHF; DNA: TGTGCCACCAGCAGAGATCTGAGCAATCAGCCCCAGCATTTT
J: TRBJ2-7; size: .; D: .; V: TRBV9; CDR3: CASSVGRGASYEQYF; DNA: TGTGCCAGCAGCGTTGGACGGGGGGCGAGCTACGAGCAGTACTTC
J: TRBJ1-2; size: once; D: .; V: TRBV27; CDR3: CASSLNGVRGYTF; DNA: TGTGCCAGCAGTTTAAATGGTGTGAGAGGCTACACCTTC
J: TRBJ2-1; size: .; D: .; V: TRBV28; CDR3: CASSFTPTTGIWEYNEQFF; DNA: TGTGCCAGCAGTTTTACCCCCACCACAGGGATTTGGGAATACAATGAGCAGTTCTTC
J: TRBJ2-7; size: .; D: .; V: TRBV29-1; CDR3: CSVGFGTSYEQYF; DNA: TGCAGCGTTGGATTCGGCACCTCCTACGAGCAGTACTTC
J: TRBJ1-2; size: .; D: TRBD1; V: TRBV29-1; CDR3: CSVWTGERYGYTF; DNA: TGCAGCGTCTGGACAGGGGAAAGATATGGCTACACCTTC
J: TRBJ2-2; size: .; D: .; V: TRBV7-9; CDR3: CASSLASPGELFF; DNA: TGTGCCAGCAGCTTAGCGTCCCCCGGGGAGCTGTTTTTT
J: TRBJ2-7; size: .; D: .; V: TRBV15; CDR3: CATSSSFFGDEQYF; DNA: TGTGCCACCAGCTCCTCATTTTTCGGCGACGAGCAGTACTTC
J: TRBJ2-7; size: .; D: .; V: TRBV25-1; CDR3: CASSEYTQLDEQYF; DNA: TGTGCCAGCAGTGAATATACACAGTTGGACGAGCAGTACTTC
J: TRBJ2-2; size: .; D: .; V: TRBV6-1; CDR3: CASSEAPVYREVAPGELFF; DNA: TGTGCCAGCAGTGAAGCGCCAGTTTACAGGGAAGTAGCCCCCGGGGAGCTGTTTTTT
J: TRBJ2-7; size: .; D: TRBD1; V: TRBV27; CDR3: CASSLFPDRAPYEQYF; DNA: TGTGCCAGCAGTTTGTTCCCGGACAGGGCCCCCTACGAGCAGTACTTC
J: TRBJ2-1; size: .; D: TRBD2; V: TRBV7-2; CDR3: CASSFHHDWTSGGLQEQFF; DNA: TGTGCCAGCAGCTTCCATCACGACTGGACTAGCGGGGGCCTGCAGGAGCAGTTCTTC
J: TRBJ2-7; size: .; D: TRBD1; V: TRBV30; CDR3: CAWEDRGREQYF; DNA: TGTGCCTGGGAGGACAGGGGGCGTGAGCAGTACTTC
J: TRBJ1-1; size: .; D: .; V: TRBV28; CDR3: CASSAYRDYTEAFF; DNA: TGTGCCAGCAGTGCCTACAGGGACTACACTGAAGCTTTCTTT
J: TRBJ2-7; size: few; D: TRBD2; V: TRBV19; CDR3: CASSPRPLAGGYYEQYF; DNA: TGTGCCAGTAGTCCCAGGCCCCTAGCGGGGGGATACTACGAGCAGTACTTC
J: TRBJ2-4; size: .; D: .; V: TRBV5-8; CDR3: CASSFFLEDRAKNIQYF; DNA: TGTGCCAGCAGCTTTTTTCTAGAGGATCGGGCCAAAAACATTCAGTACTTC
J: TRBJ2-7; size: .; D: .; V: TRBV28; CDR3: CASSLGPAYEQYF; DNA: TGTGCCAGCAGCCTGGGGCCAGCCTACGAGCAGTACTTC
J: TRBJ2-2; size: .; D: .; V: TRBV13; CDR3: CASSLIGGGTGELFF; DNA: TGTGCCAGCAGCTTAATAGGGGGAGGCACCGGGGAGCTGTTTTTT
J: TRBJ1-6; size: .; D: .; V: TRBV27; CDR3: CASSLTGSNSPLHF; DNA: TGTGCCAGCAGCCTCACAGGGTCGAATTCACCCCTCCACTTT
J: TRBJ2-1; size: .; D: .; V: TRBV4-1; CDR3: CASSQSLDEQFF; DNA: TGCGCCAGCAGCCAATCCCTGGATGAGCAGTTCTTC
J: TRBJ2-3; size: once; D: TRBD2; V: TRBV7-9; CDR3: CASRQLAGGPDTQYF; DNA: TGTGCCAGCAGACAACTAGCGGGGGGGCCAGATACGCAGTATTTT
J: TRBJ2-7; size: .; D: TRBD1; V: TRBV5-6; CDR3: CASSLGRWDSTYEQYF; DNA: TGTGCCAGCAGCTTGGGACGGTGGGACAGTACCTACGAGCAGTACTTC
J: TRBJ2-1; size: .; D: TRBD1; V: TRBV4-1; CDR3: CASSQEAGGSYNEQFF; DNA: TGCGCCAGCAGCCAAGAAGCAGGGGGCTCCTACAATGAGCAGTTCTTC
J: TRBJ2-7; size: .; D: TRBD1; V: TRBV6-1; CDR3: CASSEDPGGNSYEQYF; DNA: TGTGCCAGCAGTGAAGACCCAGGGGGCAATTCCTACGAGCAGTACTTC
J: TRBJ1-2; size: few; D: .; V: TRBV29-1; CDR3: CSVEALYGYTF; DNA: TGCAGCGTTGAGGCGCTCTATGGCTACACCTTC
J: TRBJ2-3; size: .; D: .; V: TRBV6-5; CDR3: CASRQQYTDTQYF; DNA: TGTGCCAGCAGGCAACAGTACACAGATACGCAGTATTTT
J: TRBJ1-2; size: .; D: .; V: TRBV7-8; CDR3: CASSFYEGSDYGYTF; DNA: TGTGCCAGCAGCTTCTACGAGGGGTCGGACTATGGCTACACCTTC
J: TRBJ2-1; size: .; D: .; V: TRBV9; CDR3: CASRGHQNEQFF; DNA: TGTGCCAGCAGGGGACACCAGAATGAGCAGTTCTTC
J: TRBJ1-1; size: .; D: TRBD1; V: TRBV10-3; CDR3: CAISDLGTGLTEAFF; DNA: TGTGCCATCAGTGACCTAGGGACAGGGCTAACTGAAGCTTTCTTT
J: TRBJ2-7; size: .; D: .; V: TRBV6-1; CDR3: CASSEGLGEQYF; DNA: TGTGCCAGCAGTGAAGGACTAGGGGAGCAGTACTTC
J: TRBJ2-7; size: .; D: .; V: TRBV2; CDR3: CASSEAPATTYEQYF; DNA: TGTGCCAGCAGTGAAGCTCCAGCAACCACCTACGAGCAGTACTTC
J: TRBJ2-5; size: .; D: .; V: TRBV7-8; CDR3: CASSLIAARGETQYF; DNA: TGTGCCAGCAGCTTAATCGCCGCGAGGGGGGAGACCCAGTACTTC
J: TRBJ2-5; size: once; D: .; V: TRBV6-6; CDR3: CASSYETTTIAETQYF; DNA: TGTGCCAGCAGTTACGAGACTACAACGATTGCGGAGACCCAGTACTTC
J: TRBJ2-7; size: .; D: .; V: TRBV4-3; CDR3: CASSQESAGATYEQYF; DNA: TGCGCCAGCAGCCAAGAGTCCGCGGGGGCTACCTACGAGCAGTACTTC
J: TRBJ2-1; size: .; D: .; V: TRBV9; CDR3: CASSVRGLAAFSKDEQFF; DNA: TGTGCCAGCAGCGTACGGGGGCTAGCGGCGTTCTCTAAGGATGAGCAGTTCTTC
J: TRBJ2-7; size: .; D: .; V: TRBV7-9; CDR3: CASSLVTGQLYEQYF; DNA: TGTGCCAGCAGCTTAGTCACAGGTCAACTCTACGAGCAGTACTTC
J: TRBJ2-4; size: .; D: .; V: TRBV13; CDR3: CASSPRGRDIQYF; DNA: TGTGCCAGCAGCCCCCGGGGGCGTGACATTCAGTACTTC
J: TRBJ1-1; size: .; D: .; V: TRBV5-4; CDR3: CASSSGTETEAFF; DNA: TGTGCCAGCAGCTCCGGGACGGAAACTGAAGCTTTCTTT
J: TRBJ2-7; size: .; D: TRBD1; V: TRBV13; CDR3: CASSWRTGPNEQYF; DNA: TGTGCCAGCAGCTGGCGGACAGGCCCCAACGAGCAGTACTTC
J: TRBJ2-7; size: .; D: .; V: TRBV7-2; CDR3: CASSYGTAVSYEQYF; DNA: TGTGCCAGCAGCTACGGGACTGCCGTCTCCTACGAGCAGTACTTC
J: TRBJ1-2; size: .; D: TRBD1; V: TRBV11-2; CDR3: CASSPPGQGIEGYTF; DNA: TGTGCCAGCAGCCCGCCGGGACAGGGAATAGAAGGCTACACCTTC
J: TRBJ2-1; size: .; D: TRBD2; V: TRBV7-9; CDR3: CASSPVAGVNNEQFF; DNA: TGTGCCAGCAGCCCAGTGGCGGGAGTTAACAATGAGCAGTTCTTC
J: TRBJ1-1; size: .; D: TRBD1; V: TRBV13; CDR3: CASSATDREAEAFF; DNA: TGTGCCAGCAGCGCTACGGACAGGGAAGCTGAAGCTTTCTTT
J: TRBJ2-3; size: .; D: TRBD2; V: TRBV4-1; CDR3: CASSQDRLAGVSDTQYF; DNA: TGCGCCAGCAGCCAAGATCGGCTAGCGGGAGTGTCAGATACGCAGTATTTT
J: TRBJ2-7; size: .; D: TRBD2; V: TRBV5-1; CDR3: CASSLRREGTYEQYF; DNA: TGCGCCAGCAGCTTAAGGCGGGAGGGTACCTACGAGCAGTACTTC
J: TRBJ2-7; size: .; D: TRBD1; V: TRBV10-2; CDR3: CASSDLRDSAQYEQYF; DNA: TGCGCCAGCAGTGACCTTCGGGACAGTGCTCAATACGAGCAGTACTTC
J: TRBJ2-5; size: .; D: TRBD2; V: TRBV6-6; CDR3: CASSWTSGEETQYF; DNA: TGTGCCAGCAGTTGGACTAGCGGTGAAGAGACCCAGTACTTC